This T cell receptor beta chain was profiled in a study of shared clonotypes between healthy human individuals. The study drew its donors from healthy HIV-negative adults without recent acute infections or vaccinations. The study separated CD4+ cells into CD45RA+ naive and CD45RA-negative memory subsets. This table comes from immunoSEQ multiplex PCR, and its TCRdb copy is limited to in-frame clones, with some not included. The sample contains fewer than 3 million clones, approximately 90% of which appear only once. Trimming pared 4 bases from V and 7 bases from J, leaving 14 bases between. CDR1 SGHNT and CDR2 YYREEE come from the germline V gene (reference sequence). The CDR3 is 13 residues long.

The chain carries TRBV5-4 and TRBJ1-1; D remains unclear. The receptor comes from a man in his late teens or twenties in good health. Some clones in this sample may be carry-over from other donors' samples. Sequenced input: naive CD4+ T cells from PBMCs. Subset reported: CD45RA+ positively selected. The CDR3 region has the DNA TGTGCCAGCAGCAGGTCCCAGACACATGAAGCTTTCTTT. Its protein product is CASSRSQTHEAFF.